The 17 T cell receptor beta chains in this list originate from one sample, sequenced in a study of Graves' ophthalmopathy and Graves' hyperthyroidism. Amplifying from RNA transcripts, the study obtained TCR beta CDR3 regions. Following a first-round RT-PCR that used HTBI primers, a second-round multiplex PCR was carried out. Using its own MiXCR run on the multiplex PCR reads, TCRdb lists one record per CDR3 protein. This table has more than 1,000,000 distinct CDR3 sequences, about 36% appearing once. Input material: peripheral blood or thyroid tissue (not recorded which). The receptors were sampled from an adult man with Graves' hyperthyroidism.

The chain joins TRBV7-9 to TRBJ2-7; 11 bases are shared with TRBD2. With 1 base clipped from V and 3 bases from J, the junction kept 5 bases outside the gene matches. This CDR3 has 16 amino acids. The V gene's germline CDR1 is SEHNR and CDR2 FQNEAQ (reference sequence). The CDR3 sequence is CASSLDSGRDHYEQYF. The DNA of the CDR3 is TGTGCCAGCAGCTTAGATAGCGGGAGGGACCACTACGAGCAGTACTTC.

This clonotype showed up just once. The chain uses TRBV2 and TRBJ2-2; D remains ambiguous. Trimming pared 6 bases from V and 4 bases from J, leaving 9 bases between. CDR3 length equals 13 residues. The germline V gene encodes CDR1 SNHLY and CDR2 FYNNEI. CDR3 bases: TGTGCCAGCAGCCAAGCTCTCACCGGGGAGCTGTTTTTT. It is translated as CASSQALTGELFF.

Many counts were recorded for this clonotype. The rearrangement links TRBV4-3 to TRBJ2-7; D is possibly TRBD1 or TRBD2 (5 bases each). V lost 1 base and J lost 3, with 10 bases in between. Per germline, CDR1 LGHNA and CDR2 YSLEER. The length of the CDR3 is 14 residues. The CDR3: CASSQGEGSYEQYF. The CDR3 nucleotides are TGCGCCAGCAGCCAAGGCGAGGGGAGCTACGAGCAGTACTTC.

The rearrangement links TRBV13 to TRBJ2-7; no clear D gene. The V gene's germline CDR1 is PRHDT and CDR2 FYEKMQ (reference sequence). The CDR3 extends over 14 amino acids. Trimming removed 5 bases from V and 2 bases from J, with 13 bases in between. The CDR3 is CASSSENRAYEQYF. The CDR3 nucleotides are TGTGCCAGCAGCAGTGAAAACCGAGCCTACGAGCAGTACTTC.

Ten or more counts support this clonotype. The chain is built from TRBV7-9 and TRBJ2-7; possibly TRBD1 for D (8 bases). V was pared by 5 bases and J by 1 base, with 18 bases between. CDR1 is SEHNR and CDR2 is FQNEAQ in the germline V gene (reference sequence). The CDR3 contains 16 residues. The CDR3, as DNA: TGTGCCAGCAGCCCAGGGGGCGGGAGTCATTCCTACGAGCAGTACTTC. This sequence encodes CASSPGGGSHSYEQYF.

This clonotype was recorded many times. This CDR3 reads CASSWDWGSGYTF. The CDR3 coding sequence is TGTGCCAGCAGCTGGGACTGGGGGAGCGGCTACACCTTC. The chain uses TRBV5-6 and TRBJ1-2; TRBD1 is a possible D gene (5 bases). The length of the CDR3 is 13 residues. The V end was cut by 3 bases, the J end by 8 bases, with 14 bases between. Germline CDR1 reads SGHDT; CDR2 reads YYEEEE.

This sequence joins TRBV10-3 and TRBJ2-2; 7 bases line up with TRBD1. With 6 bases clipped from V and 14 bases from J, the junction kept 9 bases outside the gene matches. This CDR3 contains 12 residues. From germline, CDR1 is ENHRY and CDR2 SYGVKD. In DNA, the CDR3 is TGTGCCATCAGAGCTGGGACAGACTCTCTGTTTTTT. As protein: CAIRAGTDSLFF.

This clonotype was recorded at least ten times. The CDR3 is CATFDRGYSPLHF. CDR3 bases: TGTGCCACTTTCGACAGGGGTTATTCACCCCTCCACTTT. The chain carries TRBV6-1 and TRBJ1-6, with 8 bases matching TRBD1. The V segment lost 10 bases and the J segment 8 bases; nucleotides outside the gene matches: 7. Germline V gene sequence: CDR1 MNHNS, CDR2 SASEGT. The CDR3 length is 13 residues.

On this clonotype itself: A much bigger clone sits one base away, suggesting this may be a read error. V usage is TRBV2 and J usage is TRBJ2-7; 9 bases map to TRBD1. Germline V lookup: CDR1 SNHLY, CDR2 FYNNEI. The CDR3 is 15 residues long. CDR3 bases: TGTGCCAGCAGTGAACAGGGACAGGGCCTCGTCGAGCAGTGCTTC. It is translated as CASSEQGQGLVEQCF.

This clonotype was observed a single time. This clone may be a read error of a much larger clone one base away. The rearrangement links TRBV24-1 to TRBJ2-5; a possible D gene is TRBD1 (6 bases). The CDR3 sequence is 15 residues long. Per germline, CDR1 KGHDR and CDR2 SFDVKD. For the CDR3, the DNA is TGTGCCTCCAGTCCGGGACACAATTTCCAAGAGACCCAGTACTTC. It yields the protein CASSPGHNFQETQYF.

As to this clonotype: Possible read error: a much larger clone is one base away. The V gene is TRBV7-9, the J gene TRBJ2-5, with no clear D. Looked up from germline, CDR1 is SEHNR and CDR2 is FQNEAQ (reference sequence). The CDR3 runs to 15 residues. The CDR3 spells CASRQETRPGQAQYF. CDR3 in DNA: TGCGCCAGCAGGCAAGAGACGCGGCCGGGTCAGGCCCAGTACTTC.

This clonotype was observed at least ten times. The chain has TRBV10-3 and TRBJ1-5; D may be TRBD1 (6 bases). The CDR3 is made up of 15 amino acids. V gave up 8 bases and J gave up 6 bases, with 20 bases separating them. Per germline, CDR1 ENHRY and CDR2 SYGVKD. The CDR3 DNA sequence: TGTGCCATCTCTGCCGAGACGGGGGGCGGTCAGCCCCAGCATTTT. Protein: CAISAETGGGQPQHF.

The chain joins TRBV29-1 to TRBJ2-7, with 13 bases matching TRBD2. From germline, CDR1 is SQVTM and CDR2 ANQGSEA. The trim removed 4 bases at V and 6 bases at J, leaving 6 bases unmatched. The CDR3 runs to 14 residues. The DNA of the CDR3 is TGCAGCGTTGCGGTGAGACTAGCGGGAGGCGAGCAGTACTTC. This sequence encodes CSVAVRLAGGEQYF.

The chain recombines TRBV10-3 with TRBJ1-2; the D is unclear. The CDR3 is 13 residues long. Germline V gene lookup returns CDR1 ENHRY and CDR2 SYGVKD. V lost 10 bases to trimming and J lost 4 bases, with 16 bases between them. The CDR3 is CASGLKARYGYTF. The CDR3 nucleotides are TGTGCCAGCGGCCTGAAGGCCCGCTATGGCTACACCTTC.

There are a few counts of this clonotype. The rearrangement joins TRBV4-1 to TRBJ2-7; 16 nucleotides agree with TRBD2. With 4 bases clipped from V and 7 bases from J, the junction kept 4 bases outside the gene matches. CDR3 size: 15 residues. Germline CDR1 and CDR2: MGHRA and YSYEKL. CDR3 sequence reads: CASSREGLAGGEQYF. For the CDR3, the DNA is TGCGCCAGCAGCCGCGAGGGACTAGCGGGAGGGGAGCAGTACTTC.

The chain employs TRBV20-1 and TRBJ1-1; 12 nucleotides align to TRBD1. CDR1 and CDR2 from the germline V gene are DFQATT and SNEGSKA (reference sequence). The CDR3 is 15 amino acids. This chain's CDR3 is CSATGQGARNTEAFF. The CDR3 coding sequence is TGCAGCGCAACGGGACAGGGGGCCAGGAACACTGAAGCTTTCTTT.

In the case of this clonotype: This may come from a read error, since a much larger clone is one base off. The J gene is TRBJ1-5, the V gene TRBV4-3; 7 bases line up with TRBD1. The length of the CDR3 is 14 residues. CDR1 is LGHNA, CDR2 YSLEER, per germline. The CDR3 is CAGSQDRGGQPQHF. The CDR3 nucleotides are TGCGCCGGCAGCCAAGATAGAGGGGGCCAGCCCCAGCATTTT.